This T cell receptor (beta chain) comes out of a study of cytomegalovirus exposure and HLA in healthy donors. About the research overall: Early release data held tens of millions of unique TCRs from HLA-typed donors.

Notes on the study in general: Analyzed later, association rates of TCRs varied across HLA loci, with DRB1 most and HLA-C fewest.

The CDR3 covers 15 residues. Per germline, CDR1 SGDLS and CDR2 YYNGEE. The V gene lost 3 bases and the J gene lost 0 bases, with 12 bases spanning the gap. Concerning this clone: No antigen is known for it.

PCR involved 60 Vbeta and 13 Jbeta primers. Method: immunoSEQ multiplex PCR; TCRdb's copy keeps in-frame clones and lacks some. The sample shows about 90,000 clones, 67% of them seen only once. Each donor's status was that of a healthy bone marrow donor. Sequenced material: PBMCs. The rearrangement links TRBV9 to TRBJ1-2; the D gene is possibly TRBD1 (5 bases). This TCR came from a man between 25 and 39 years old in good health and CMV-seronegative. The CDR3 here is CASSGRDGTNYGYTF. The CDR3, as DNA: TGTGCCAGCAGCGGGAGGGACGGCACTAACTATGGCTACACCTTC.